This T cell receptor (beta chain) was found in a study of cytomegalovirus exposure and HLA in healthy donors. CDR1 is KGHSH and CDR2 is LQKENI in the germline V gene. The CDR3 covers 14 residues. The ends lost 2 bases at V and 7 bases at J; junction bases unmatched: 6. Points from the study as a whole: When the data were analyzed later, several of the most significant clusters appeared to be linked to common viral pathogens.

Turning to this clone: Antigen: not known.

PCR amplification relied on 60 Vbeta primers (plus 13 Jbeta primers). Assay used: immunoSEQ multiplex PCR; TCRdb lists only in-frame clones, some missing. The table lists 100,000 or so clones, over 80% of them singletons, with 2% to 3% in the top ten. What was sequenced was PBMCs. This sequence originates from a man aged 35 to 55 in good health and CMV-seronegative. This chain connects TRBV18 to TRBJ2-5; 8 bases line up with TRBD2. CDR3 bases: TGTGCCAGCTCACCAGAGGGCGGGGGGCCGACCCAGTACTTC. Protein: CASSPEGGGPTQYF.